The 2 T cell receptor beta chains below come from one sample, sequenced in a study of blood T cell repertoires in COVID-19. Sequenced by immunoSEQ multiplex PCR; TCRdb stores in-frame clones only, minus some. The sample lists around 370,000 clones, 88% occurring once. The source material was PBMCs or T cells enriched from blood (not recorded which). Receptor source: a young woman who had recovered from COVID-19.

The chain has TRBV6-5 and TRBJ1-2; 7 bases line up with TRBD1. Germline V lookup: CDR1 MNHEY, CDR2 SVGAGI. The CDR3 contains 16 residues. J lost 4 bases, V lost 0 bases, and 8 bases had no gene match. The CDR3, as DNA: TGTGCCAGCAGTTACTCCTTGACAGGGTCAGGCTATGGCTACACCTTC. This gives the protein CASSYSLTGSGYGYTF.

CDR3 sequence: CASSRSGEGGYGYTF. Written as DNA, the CDR3 is TGCGCCAGCAGCCGGAGCGGGGAGGGAGGATATGGCTACACCTTC. The chain couples TRBV5-1 to TRBJ1-2; D not resolved. V lost 4 bases to trimming and J lost 5 bases, with 18 bases between them. Germline CDR1 SGHRS, CDR2 YFSETQ. The CDR3 has 15 amino acids.